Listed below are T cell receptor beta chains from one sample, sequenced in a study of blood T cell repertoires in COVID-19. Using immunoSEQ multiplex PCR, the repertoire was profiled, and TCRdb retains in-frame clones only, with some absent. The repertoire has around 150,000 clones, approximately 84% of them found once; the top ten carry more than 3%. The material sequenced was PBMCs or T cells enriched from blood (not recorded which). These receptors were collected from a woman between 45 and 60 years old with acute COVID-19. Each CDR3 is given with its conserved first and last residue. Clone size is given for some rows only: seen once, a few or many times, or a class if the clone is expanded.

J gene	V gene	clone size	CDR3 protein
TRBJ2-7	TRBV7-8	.	CASSLRDSVSYEQYF
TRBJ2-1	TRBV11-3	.	CASSHRTSGKNEQFF
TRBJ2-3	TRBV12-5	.	CASGDGLAGSTDTQYF
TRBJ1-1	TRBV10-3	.	CAKRQGLNTEAFF
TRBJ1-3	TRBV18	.	CASSPGQSHGNTIYF
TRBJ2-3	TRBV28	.	CASSLYGGGRSDTQYF
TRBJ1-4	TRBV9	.	CASSGTGHGGEKLFF
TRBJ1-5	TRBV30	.	CAWSAPVSGRGRGNQPQHF
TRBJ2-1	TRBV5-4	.	CASSLEGGSNEQFF
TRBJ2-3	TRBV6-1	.	CASSEHGLAGNTDTQYF
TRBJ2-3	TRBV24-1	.	CATARAGSTDTQYF
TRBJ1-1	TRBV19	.	CASSIVKDSEAFF
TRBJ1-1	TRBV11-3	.	CASSSTGGVTEAFF
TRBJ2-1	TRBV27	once	CASSDSSYNEQFF
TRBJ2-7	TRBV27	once	CASSLSGLHEQYF
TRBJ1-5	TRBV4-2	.	CASSQEAGSQPQHF
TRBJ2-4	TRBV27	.	CASSRGREPAKNIQYF
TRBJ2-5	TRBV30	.	CAWSPQGGETQYF
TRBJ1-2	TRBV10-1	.	CASSESGGQPHYGYTF
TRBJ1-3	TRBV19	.	CASSRPGQGSGNTIYF
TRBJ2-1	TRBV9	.	CASSVGSGTYNEQFF
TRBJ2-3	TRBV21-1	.	CASSPPRGRLPDTQYF
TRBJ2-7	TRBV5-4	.	CASSLLSLGQVDRGYEQYF
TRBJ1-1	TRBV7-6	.	CASSLDRSVYTEAFF
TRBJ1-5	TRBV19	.	CASSGTGPNQPQHF
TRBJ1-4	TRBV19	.	CASSIVADLNEKLFF
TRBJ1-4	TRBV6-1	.	CASSEGQGNEKLFF
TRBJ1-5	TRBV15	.	CATSPPGGFRNQPQHF
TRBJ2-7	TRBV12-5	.	CASGLVRVAGGLAEQYF
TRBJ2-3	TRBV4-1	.	CASSQDRGLAGTDTQYF
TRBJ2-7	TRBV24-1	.	CATSDPDRVKYEQYF
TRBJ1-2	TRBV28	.	CASSGGLLNNYYGYTF
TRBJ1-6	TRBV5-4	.	CASSFPGQAYNSPLHF
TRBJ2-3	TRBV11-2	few	CASSRLLRADTQYF
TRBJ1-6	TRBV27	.	CASSFSTGDRSSYNSPLHF
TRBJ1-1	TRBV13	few	CASSLVGGGNTEAFF
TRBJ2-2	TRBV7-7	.	CASSSGTTQVGELFF
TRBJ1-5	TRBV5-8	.	CASSLLIPQPQHF
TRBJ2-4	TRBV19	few	CASSIALLRGGTSGRAAKNIQYF
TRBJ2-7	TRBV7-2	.	CASSFKEGPYEQYF
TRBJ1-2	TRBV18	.	CASSPSQTGARRWLNYGYTF
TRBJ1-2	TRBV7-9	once	CASSLAVADTNYGYTF
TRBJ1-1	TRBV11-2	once	CASSPLGGTEAFF
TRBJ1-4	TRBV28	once	CASIQGAGKLFF
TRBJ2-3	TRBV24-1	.	CATSDTTARTDTQYF
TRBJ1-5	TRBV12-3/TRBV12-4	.	CASSFSGNQPQHF
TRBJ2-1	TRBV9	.	CASSVALAGAKFNEQFF
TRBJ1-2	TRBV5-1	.	CASKATGYYGYTF
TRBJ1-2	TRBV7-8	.	CASSLERRGYGYTF